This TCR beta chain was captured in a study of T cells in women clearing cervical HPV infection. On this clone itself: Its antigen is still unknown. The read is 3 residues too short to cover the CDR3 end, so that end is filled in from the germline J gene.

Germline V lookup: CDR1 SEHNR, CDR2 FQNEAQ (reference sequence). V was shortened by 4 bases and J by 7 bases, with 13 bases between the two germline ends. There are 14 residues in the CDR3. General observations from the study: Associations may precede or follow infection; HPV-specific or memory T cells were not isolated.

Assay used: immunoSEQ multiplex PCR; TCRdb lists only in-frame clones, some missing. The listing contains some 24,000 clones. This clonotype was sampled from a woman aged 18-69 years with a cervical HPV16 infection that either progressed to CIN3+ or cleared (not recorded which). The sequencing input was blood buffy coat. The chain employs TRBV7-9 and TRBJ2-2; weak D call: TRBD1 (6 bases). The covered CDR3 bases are TGTGCCAGCAGCTCATATCAGGGGATCGGGGAG. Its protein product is CASSSYQGIGE. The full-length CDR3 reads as CASSSYQGIGELFF.